This TCR beta chain emerged from a study of cytomegalovirus exposure and HLA in healthy donors. The CDR3 is 15 amino acids. V was shortened by 0 bases and J by 1 base, with 7 bases between the two germline ends. Germline CDR1 reads SGDLS; CDR2 reads YYNGEE. The study ran its PCR with 60 Vbeta and 13 Jbeta primers. Only in-frame clones appear in the TCRdb table, and some are missing; sequencing was by immunoSEQ multiplex PCR. This sample has 60,000 to 70,000 clones, with approximately 80% found just once. Sample: PBMCs. V is TRBV9 and J is TRBJ2-2, with D possibly TRBD2 on 5 matching bases. This clonotype originated in a man aged 18 to 35 in good health and CMV-seropositive. Here the CDR3 DNA reads TGTGCCAGCAGCGTAGGAGGGCAGAACACCGGGGAGCTGTTTTTT. Translating gives CASSVGGQNTGELFF.